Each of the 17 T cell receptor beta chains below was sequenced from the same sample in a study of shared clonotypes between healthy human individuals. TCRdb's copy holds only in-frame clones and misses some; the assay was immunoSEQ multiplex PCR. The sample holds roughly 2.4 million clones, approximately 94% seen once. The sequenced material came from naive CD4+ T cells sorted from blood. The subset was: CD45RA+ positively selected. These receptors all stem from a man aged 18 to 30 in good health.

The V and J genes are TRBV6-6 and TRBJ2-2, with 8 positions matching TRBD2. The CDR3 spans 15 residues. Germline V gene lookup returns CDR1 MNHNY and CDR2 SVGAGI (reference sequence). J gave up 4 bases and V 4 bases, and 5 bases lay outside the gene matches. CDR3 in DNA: TGTGCCAGCAGTTCCGGGGGGGGTACCACCGGGGAGCTGTTTTTT. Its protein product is CASSSGGGTTGELFF.

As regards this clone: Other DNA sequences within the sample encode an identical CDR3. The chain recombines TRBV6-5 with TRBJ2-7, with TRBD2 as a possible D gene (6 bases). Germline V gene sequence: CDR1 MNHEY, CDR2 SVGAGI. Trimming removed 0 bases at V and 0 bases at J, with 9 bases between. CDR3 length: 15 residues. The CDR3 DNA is TGTGCCAGCAGTTACTCAGCCGGGAGCTCCTACGAGCAGTACTTC. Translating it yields CASSYSAGSSYEQYF.

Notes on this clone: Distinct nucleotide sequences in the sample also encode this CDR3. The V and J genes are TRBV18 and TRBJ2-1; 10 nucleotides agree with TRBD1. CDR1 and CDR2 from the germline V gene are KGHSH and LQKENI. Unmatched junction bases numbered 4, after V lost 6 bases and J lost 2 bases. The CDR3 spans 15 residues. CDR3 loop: CASSPGQGAYNEQFF. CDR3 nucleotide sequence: TGTGCCAGCTCGCCAGGACAGGGGGCCTACAATGAGCAGTTCTTC.

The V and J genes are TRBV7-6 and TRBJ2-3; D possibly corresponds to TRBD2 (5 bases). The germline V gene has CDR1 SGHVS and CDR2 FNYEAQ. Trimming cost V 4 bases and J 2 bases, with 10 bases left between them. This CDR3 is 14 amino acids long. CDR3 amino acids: CASSSGSNTDTQYF. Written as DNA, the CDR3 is TGTGCCAGCAGCTCGGGATCAAACACAGATACGCAGTATTTT.

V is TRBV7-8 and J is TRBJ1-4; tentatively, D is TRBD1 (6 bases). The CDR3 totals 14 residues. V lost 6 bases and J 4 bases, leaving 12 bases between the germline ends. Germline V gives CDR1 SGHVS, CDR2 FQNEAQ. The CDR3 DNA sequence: TGTGCCAGCAGGCGGGGGGCGAGTAATGAAAAACTGTTTTTT. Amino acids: CASRRGASNEKLFF. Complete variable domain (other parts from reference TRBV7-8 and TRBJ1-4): GAGVSQSPRYKVAKRGQDVALRCDPISGHVSLFWYQQALGQGPEFLTYFQNEAQLDKSGLPSDRFFAERPEGSVSTLKIQRTQQEDSAVYLCASRRGASNEKLFFGSGTQLSVL.

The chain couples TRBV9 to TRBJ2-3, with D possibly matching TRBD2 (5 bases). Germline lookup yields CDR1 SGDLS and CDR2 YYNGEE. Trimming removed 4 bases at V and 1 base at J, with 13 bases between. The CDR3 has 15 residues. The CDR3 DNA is TGTGCCAGCAGCCCTCGAGGGCTCGGCACAGATACGCAGTATTTT. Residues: CASSPRGLGTDTQYF.

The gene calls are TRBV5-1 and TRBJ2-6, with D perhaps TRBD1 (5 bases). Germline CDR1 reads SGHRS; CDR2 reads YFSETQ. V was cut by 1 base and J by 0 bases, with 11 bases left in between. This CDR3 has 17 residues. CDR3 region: CASSLKSDNSGANVLTF. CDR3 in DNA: TGCGCCAGCAGCTTGAAATCGGACAACTCTGGGGCCAACGTCCTGACTTTC.

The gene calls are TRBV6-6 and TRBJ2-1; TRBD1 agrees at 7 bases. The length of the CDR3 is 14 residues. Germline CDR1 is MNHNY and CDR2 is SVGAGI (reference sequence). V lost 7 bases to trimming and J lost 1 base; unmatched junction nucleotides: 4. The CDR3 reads CASIDRASYNEQFF. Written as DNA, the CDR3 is TGTGCCAGCATCGACAGGGCTTCCTACAATGAGCAGTTCTTC.

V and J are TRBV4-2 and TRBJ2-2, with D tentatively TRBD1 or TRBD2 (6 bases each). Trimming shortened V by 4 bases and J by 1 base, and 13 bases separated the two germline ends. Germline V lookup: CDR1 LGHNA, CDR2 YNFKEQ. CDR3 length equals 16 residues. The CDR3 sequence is CASSRIRGQNTGELFF. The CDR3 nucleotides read TGTGCCAGCAGCCGTATCCGGGGGCAGAACACCGGGGAGCTGTTTTTT.

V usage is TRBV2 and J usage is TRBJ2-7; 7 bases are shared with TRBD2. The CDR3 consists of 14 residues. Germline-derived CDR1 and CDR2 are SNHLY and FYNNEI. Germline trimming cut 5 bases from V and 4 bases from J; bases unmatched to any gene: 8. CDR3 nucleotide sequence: TGTGCCAGCAGTTTTTGGGGGAGGGGATACGAGCAGTACTTC. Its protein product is CASSFWGRGYEQYF.

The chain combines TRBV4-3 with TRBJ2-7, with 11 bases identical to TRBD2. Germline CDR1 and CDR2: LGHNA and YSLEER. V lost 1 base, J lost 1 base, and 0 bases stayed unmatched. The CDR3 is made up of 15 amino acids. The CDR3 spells CASSQASGGSYEQYF. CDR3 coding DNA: TGCGCCAGCAGCCAAGCTAGCGGGGGGTCCTACGAGCAGTACTTC.

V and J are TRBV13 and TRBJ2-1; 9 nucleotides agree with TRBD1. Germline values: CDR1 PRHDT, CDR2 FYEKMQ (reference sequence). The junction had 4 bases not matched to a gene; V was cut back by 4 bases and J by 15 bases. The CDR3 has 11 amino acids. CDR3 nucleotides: TGTGCCAGCAGCTCCGGGACAGGGCCGTTCTTC. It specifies CASSSGTGPFF.

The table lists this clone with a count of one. The CDR3 coding sequence is TGTGCCAGCAGGGCCTCGGGGGCGGCGTACTATGGCTACACCTTC. This sequence encodes CASRASGAAYYGYTF. The chain has TRBV6-5 and TRBJ1-2; possible D gene TRBD1, 6 bases. This CDR3 has 15 residues. V dropped 6 bases and J dropped 3 bases, with 17 bases sitting between them. The germline CDR1 and CDR2 sequences are MNHEY and SVGAGI.

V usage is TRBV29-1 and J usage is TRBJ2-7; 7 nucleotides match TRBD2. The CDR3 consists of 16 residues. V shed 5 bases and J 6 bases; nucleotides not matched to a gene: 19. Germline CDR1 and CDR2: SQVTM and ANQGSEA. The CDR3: CSVHVLWGGGLSEQYF. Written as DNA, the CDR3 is TGCAGCGTTCACGTACTCTGGGGGGGAGGCCTCAGCGAGCAGTACTTC.

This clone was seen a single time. CDR3 nucleotide sequence: TGTGCCAGCAGCGTACAGGGAAGGGATGAAAAACTGTTTTTT. It yields the protein CASSVQGRDEKLFF. This chain uses TRBV9 with TRBJ1-4; tentative D call: TRBD1 (5 bases). The V and J ends lost 1 base and 6 bases respectively, with 10 bases between them. CDR3 length: 14 residues. Germline CDR1 is SGDLS and CDR2 is YYNGEE.

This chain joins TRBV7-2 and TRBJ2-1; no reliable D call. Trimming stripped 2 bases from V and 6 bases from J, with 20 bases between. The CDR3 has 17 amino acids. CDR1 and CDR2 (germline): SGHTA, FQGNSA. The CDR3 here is CASSLKHGGNFGNEQFF. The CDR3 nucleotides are TGTGCCAGCAGCTTAAAACACGGCGGAAACTTCGGCAATGAGCAGTTCTTC.

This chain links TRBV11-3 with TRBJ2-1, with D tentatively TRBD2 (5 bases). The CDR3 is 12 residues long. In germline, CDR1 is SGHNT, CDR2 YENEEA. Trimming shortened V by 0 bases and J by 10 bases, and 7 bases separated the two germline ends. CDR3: CASSLDREEQFF. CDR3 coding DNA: TGTGCCAGCAGCTTAGACCGGGAAGAGCAGTTCTTC. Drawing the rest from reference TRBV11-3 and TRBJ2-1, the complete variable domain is EAGVVQSPRYKIIEKKQPVAFWCNPISGHNTLYWYLQNLGQGPELLIRYENEEAVDDSQLPKDRFSAERLKGVDSTLKIQPAELGDSAVYLCASSLDREEQFFGPGTRLTVL.